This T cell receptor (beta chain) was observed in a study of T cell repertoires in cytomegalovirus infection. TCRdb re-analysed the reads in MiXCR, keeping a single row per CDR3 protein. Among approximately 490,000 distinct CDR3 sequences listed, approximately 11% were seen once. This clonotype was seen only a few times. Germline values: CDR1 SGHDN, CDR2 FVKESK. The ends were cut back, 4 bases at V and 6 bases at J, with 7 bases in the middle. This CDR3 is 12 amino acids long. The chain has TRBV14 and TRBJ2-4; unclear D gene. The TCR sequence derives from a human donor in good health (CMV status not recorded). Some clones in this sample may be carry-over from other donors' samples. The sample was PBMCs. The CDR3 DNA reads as TGTGCCAGCAGCCCCTTTGGAAACATTCAGTACTTC. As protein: CASSPFGNIQYF.